Each of the 9 T cell receptor beta chains below was sequenced from the same sample in a study of T cells after yellow fever vaccination (dated by TCRdb to about 2019). The library was generated by 5' RACE. The sequencer was an Illumina NovaSeq 6000. TCRdb trimmed public reads at Q25 via fastp, called clones via MiXCR and kept in-frame beta chains. Entries that share a CDR3 protein sequence are merged under the most common genes and DNA. The sample records a few hundred thousand distinct CDR3 sequences, approximately 3.8% of which are singletons. The ten largest clonotypes hold 20% to 30% of the sample. The meaning of the sample's treatment or condition label: live attenuated yellow fever vaccine strain. The sequences come from PBMCs, collected on the day of the yellow fever booster vaccination. Receptors were obtained from a man between 18 and 35 years old who received the YFV17D yellow fever vaccine.

The chain employs TRBV24-1 and TRBJ2-3; TRBD2 aligns across 8 bases. This CDR3 is built from 16 residues. After removal of 0 bases from V and 2 bases from J, the junction contained 3 bases not matched to a gene. The germline V gene encodes CDR1 KGHDR and CDR2 SFDVKD. The DNA for the CDR3 is TGTGCCACCAGTGATTTGCGGGGGGGGTACACAGATACGCAGTATTTT. This gives the protein CATSDLRGGYTDTQYF.

This clonotype was seen repeatedly, ten times or more. The chain has TRBV24-1 and TRBJ2-5, with D uncertain. Germline CDR1 is KGHDR and CDR2 is SFDVKD. The CDR3 is 15 amino acids. V was cut by 2 bases and J by 4 bases, with 13 bases left in between. The CDR3 DNA reads as TGTGCCACCAGTGATTCCGGCAGCGCCCCAGAGACCCAGTACTTC. It codes for CATSDSGSAPETQYF.

This clonotype was recorded at least ten times. This chain connects TRBV18 to TRBJ2-2; the D call may be TRBD1 or TRBD2 (6 bases each). The germline V gene has CDR1 KGHSH and CDR2 LQKENI. V was clipped by 0 bases and J by 4 bases, with 12 bases between them. CDR3 length: 16 amino acids. The CDR3 loop reads CASSPPSGAGTGELFF. As DNA, the CDR3 is TGTGCCAGCTCACCACCGTCGGGGGCCGGCACCGGGGAGCTGTTTTTT. Full variable domain (outside the CDR3, taken from reference TRBV18 and TRBJ2-2): NAGVMQNPRHLVRRRGQEARLRCSPMKGHSHVYWYRQLPEEGLKFMVYLQKENIIDESGMPKERFSAEFPKEGPSILRIQQVVRGDSAAYFCASSPPSGAGTGELFFGEGSRLTVL.

This clonotype was seen more than once but under ten times. This chain connects TRBV12-3 or TRBV12-4 to TRBJ1-2; 7 nucleotides align to TRBD1. After removal of 6 bases from V and 1 base from J, the junction contained 8 bases not matched to a gene. The CDR3 consists of 15 residues. CDR3 nucleotides: TGTGCCAGCAGCACTGGACAGGATCTTAACTATGGCTACACCTTC. This codes for CASSTGQDLNYGYTF.

This clonotype was recorded at least ten times. The chain couples TRBV7-9 to TRBJ2-7, with D possibly TRBD1 on 5 matching bases. CDR3 length equals 14 residues. V lost 5 bases to trimming and J lost 4 bases, with 15 bases between them. From germline, CDR1 is SEHNR and CDR2 FQNEAQ (reference sequence). The CDR3 loop reads CASSQDQGFYEQYV. The CDR3, as DNA: TGTGCCAGCAGCCAAGATCAGGGATTTTACGAGCAGTACGTC.

In this sample, this clonotype turned up many times. This chain uses TRBV11-2 with TRBJ2-2; D unclear. The CDR3 is made up of 15 amino acids. From germline, CDR1 is SGHAT and CDR2 FQNNGV. V lost 1 base and J lost 4, with 10 bases in between. The CDR3 reads CASSLVAFGTGELFF. CDR3 nucleotide sequence: TGTGCCAGCAGCTTAGTCGCTTTTGGCACCGGGGAGCTGTTTTTT.

This chain connects TRBV7-2 to TRBJ2-5; 9 positions agree with TRBD2. Germline CDR1 reads SGHTA; CDR2 reads FQGNSA. V dropped 1 base and J dropped 9; count of bases not matched to a gene: 9. CDR3 length: 15 residues. The CDR3 sequence: CASSLGLAGKVSQYF. The CDR3 DNA is TGTGCCAGCAGCTTAGGGCTAGCGGGAAAGGTGTCCCAGTACTTC.

The table lists this clonotype with many counts. CDR3 in DNA: TGTGCCAGCAGCTTAGAGCGCGTCAATCAGCCCCAGCATTTT. Protein product: CASSLERVNQPQHF. The V and J genes are TRBV11-2 and TRBJ1-5, with D unresolved. Germline V gene lookup returns CDR1 SGHAT and CDR2 FQNNGV. The V and J ends lost 0 bases and 3 bases respectively, with 6 bases between them. The CDR3 has 14 residues.

The chain employs TRBV12-3 or TRBV12-4 and TRBJ2-3; 10 bases are a match to TRBD2. With V trimmed by 5 bases and J by 6 bases, 8 bases remained unmatched. This CDR3 contains 15 residues. In DNA, the CDR3 is TGTGCCAGCAGTCATAGCGGGGGGTCAGGTGATACGCAGTATTTT. Translation: CASSHSGGSGDTQYF.